The T cell receptor (beta chain) under discussion was sequenced for a study of sequential checkpoint blockade in melanoma. The repertoire was sequenced with immunoSEQ multiplex PCR; TCRdb's copy has only in-frame clones and lacks some. The profile shows fewer than 8,500 clones, approximately 78% of them singletons. The treatment denotes: randomized to nivolumab then ipilimumab (arm A) or the reverse (arm B). DNA-damaging chemotherapy had not been given to any patient beforehand. The TCR comes from a human donor with melanoma. The sequencing here drew on CD8+ T cells sorted from blood (inferred from file names), taken from a patient given nivolumab and ipilimumab in sequence.

The CDR3 nucleotides read TGTGCCAGCAGCCCACCTAGCGGGAGGGCGAAAAATGAGCAGTTCTTC. Translation: CASSPPSGRAKNEQFF. The chain employs TRBV7-2 and TRBJ2-1, with TRBD2 matching 12 bases. CDR1 SGHTA and CDR2 FQGNSA come from the germline V gene. The CDR3 runs 16 residues. Unmatched junction bases numbered 9, after V lost 5 bases and J lost 7 bases.